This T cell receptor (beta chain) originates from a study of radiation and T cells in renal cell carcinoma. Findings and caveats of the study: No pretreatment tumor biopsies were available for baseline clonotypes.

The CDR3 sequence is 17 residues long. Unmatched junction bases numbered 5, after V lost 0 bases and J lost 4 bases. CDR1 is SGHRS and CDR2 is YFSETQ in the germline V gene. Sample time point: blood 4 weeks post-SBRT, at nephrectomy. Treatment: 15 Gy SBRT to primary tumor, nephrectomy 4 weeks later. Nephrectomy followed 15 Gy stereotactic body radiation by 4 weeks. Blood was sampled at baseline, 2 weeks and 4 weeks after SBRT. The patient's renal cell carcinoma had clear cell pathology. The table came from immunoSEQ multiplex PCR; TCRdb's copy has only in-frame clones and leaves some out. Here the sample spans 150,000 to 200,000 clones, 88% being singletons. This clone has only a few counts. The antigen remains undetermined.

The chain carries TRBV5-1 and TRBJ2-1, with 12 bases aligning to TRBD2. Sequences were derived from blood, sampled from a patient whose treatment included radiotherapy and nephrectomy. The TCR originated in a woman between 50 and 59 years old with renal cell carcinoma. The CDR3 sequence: CASSLAGGTSGYNEQFF. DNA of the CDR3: TGCGCCAGCAGCTTGGCAGGTGGGACTAGCGGGTACAATGAGCAGTTCTTC.